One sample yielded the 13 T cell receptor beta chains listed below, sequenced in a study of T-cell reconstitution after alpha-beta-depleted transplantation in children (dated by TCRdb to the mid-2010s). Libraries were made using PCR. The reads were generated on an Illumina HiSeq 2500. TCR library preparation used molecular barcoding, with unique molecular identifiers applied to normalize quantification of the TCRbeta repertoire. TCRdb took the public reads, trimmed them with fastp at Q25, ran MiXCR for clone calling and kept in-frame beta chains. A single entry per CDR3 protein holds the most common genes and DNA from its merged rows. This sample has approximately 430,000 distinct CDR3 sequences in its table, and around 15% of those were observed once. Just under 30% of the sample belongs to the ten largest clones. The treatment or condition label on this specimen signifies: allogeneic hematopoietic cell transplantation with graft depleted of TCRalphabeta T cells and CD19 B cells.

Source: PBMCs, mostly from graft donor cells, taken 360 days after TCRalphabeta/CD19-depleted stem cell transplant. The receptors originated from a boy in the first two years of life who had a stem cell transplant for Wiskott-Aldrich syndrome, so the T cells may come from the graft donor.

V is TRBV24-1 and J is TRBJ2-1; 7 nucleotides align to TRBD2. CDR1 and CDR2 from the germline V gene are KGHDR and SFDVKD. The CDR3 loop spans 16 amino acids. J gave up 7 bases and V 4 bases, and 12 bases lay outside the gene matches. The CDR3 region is CATSDHASGLGNEQFF. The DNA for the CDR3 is TGTGCCACCAGTGACCATGCTAGCGGTCTTGGGAATGAGCAGTTCTTC.

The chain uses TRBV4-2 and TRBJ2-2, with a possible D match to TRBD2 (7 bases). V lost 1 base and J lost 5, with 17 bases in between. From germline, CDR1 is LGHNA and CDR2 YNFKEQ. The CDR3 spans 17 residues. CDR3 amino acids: CASSQAQGGGWTGELFF. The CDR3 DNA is TGTGCCAGCAGCCAAGCCCAAGGGGGGGGGTGGACCGGGGAGCTGTTTTTT.

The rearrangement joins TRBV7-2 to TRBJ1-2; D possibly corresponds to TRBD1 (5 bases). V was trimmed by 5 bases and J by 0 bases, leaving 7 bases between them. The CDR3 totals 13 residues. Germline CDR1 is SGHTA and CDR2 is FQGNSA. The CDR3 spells CASSKTANYGYTF. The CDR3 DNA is TGTGCCAGCAGCAAGACAGCTAACTATGGCTACACCTTC.

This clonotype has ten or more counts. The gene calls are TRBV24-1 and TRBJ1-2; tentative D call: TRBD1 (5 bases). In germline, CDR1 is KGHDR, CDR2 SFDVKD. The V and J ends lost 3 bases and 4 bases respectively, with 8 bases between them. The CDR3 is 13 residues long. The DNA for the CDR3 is TGTGCCACCAGTGATACAGGATTCTATGGCTACACCTTC. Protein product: CATSDTGFYGYTF.

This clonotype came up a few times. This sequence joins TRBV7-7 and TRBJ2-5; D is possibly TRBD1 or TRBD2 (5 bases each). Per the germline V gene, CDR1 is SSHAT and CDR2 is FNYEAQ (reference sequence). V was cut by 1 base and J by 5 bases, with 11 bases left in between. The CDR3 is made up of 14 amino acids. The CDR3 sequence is CASSLGLGRETQYF. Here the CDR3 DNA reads TGTGCCAGCAGCTTAGGTCTGGGACGGGAGACCCAGTACTTC.

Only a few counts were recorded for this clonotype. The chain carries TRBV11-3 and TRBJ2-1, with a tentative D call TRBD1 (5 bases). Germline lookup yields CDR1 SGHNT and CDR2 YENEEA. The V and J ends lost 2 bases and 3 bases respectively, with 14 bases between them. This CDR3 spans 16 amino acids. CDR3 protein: CASSLLPTALYNEQFF. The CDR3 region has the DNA TGTGCCAGCAGCTTACTACCGACAGCCCTCTACAATGAGCAGTTCTTC.

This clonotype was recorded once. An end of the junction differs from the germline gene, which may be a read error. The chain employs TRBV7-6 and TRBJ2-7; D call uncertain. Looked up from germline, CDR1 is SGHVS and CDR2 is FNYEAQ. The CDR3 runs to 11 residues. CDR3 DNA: TGTGCCAGCAGCTTAGCCCTGGACCCTCTCTTC. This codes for CASSLALDPLF.

The CDR3 DNA is TGTGCCAGCAGTTTCTACTCGGATTCCGGGGAGCTGTTTTTT. Its protein product is CASSFYSDSGELFF. V gene TRBV12-3 or TRBV12-4 combines with J gene TRBJ2-2; unclear D gene. V lost 3 bases to trimming and J lost 6 bases, with 11 bases between them. This CDR3 comprises 14 residues.

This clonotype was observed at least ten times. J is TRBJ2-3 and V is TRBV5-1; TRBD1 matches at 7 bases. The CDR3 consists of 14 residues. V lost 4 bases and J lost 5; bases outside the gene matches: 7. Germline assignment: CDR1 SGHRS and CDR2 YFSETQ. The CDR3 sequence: CASSPRQGIDTQYF. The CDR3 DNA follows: TGCGCCAGCAGCCCCCGACAGGGAATAGATACGCAGTATTTT.

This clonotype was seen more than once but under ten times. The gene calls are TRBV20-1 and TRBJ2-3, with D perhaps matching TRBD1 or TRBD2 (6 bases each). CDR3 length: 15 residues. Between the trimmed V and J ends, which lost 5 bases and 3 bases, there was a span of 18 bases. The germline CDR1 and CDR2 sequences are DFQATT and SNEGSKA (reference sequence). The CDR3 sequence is CSASLMGGRTDTQYF. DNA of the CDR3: TGCAGTGCTTCTCTTATGGGGGGCCGGACAGATACGCAGTATTTT.

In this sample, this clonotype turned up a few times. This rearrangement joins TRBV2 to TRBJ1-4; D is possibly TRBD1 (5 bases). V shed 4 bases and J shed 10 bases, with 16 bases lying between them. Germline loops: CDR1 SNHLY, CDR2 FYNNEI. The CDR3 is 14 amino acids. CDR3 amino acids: CASSAPGSNGKLFF. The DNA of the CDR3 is TGTGCCAGCAGTGCCCCAGGGAGCAACGGAAAACTGTTTTTT.

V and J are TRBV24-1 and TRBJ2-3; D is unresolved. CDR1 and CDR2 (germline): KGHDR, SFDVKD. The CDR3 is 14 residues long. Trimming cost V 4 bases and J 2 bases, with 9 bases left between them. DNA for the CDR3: TGTGCCACCAGTGACCCCGGCACCACAGATACGCAGTATTTT. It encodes CATSDPGTTDTQYF.

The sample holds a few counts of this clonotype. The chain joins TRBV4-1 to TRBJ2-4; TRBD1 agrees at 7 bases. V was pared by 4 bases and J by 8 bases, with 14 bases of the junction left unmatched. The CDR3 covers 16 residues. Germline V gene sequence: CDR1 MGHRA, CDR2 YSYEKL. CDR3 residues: CASSRGSDRHLDIQYF. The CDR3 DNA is TGCGCCAGCAGCCGTGGTTCGGACAGGCACTTAGACATTCAGTACTTC.